A selection of T cell receptor beta chains follows, all from one sample in a study of cytomegalovirus exposure and HLA in healthy donors. Assay used: immunoSEQ multiplex PCR; TCRdb lists only in-frame clones, some missing. The specimen's table records about 140,000 clones. Sequencing was performed on PBMCs. These receptors were obtained from a woman younger than 30 in good health and CMV-seronegative. Each CDR3 is given with its conserved first and last residue. A D gene is named only where the DNA matches it firmly.

CDR3nt	CDR3aa	v_gene	j_gene	d_gene
TGTGCCAGCAGCGTCACAGTAGCGGCCATGGACACCGGGGAGCTGTTTTTT	CASSVTVAAMDTGELFF	TRBV9	TRBJ2-2	NA
TGTGCCAGCAGCTGGGACTTCCCGGGGGTCACCGGGGAGCTGTTTTTT	CASSWDFPGVTGELFF	TRBV9	TRBJ2-2	NA
TGCGCCAGCAAACAGGGAGTCTCTGGGGCCAACGTCCTGACTTTC	CASKQGVSGANVLTF	TRBV4-3	TRBJ2-6	NA
TGTGCCAGCAGTCCCGGACAGGAAAGGGTCTACGAGCAGTACTTC	CASSPGQERVYEQYF	TRBV2	TRBJ2-7	TRBD1
TGCGCCAGCAGCTTGGGACATCTCAAAGAGACCCAGTACTTC	CASSLGHLKETQYF	TRBV5-1	TRBJ2-5	NA
TGCGCCAGCAGCTTGGGATACACTAACTCTGGAAACACCATATATTTT	CASSLGYTNSGNTIYF	TRBV5-1	TRBJ1-3	NA
TGTGCCAGCAGCGGAGAGATCAGCGGCGCCGGGGAGCTGTTTTTT	CASSGEISGAGELFF	TRBV9	TRBJ2-2	NA
TGTGCCAGCAGTCGCAATGACAGGGCTACTGAAGCTTTCTTT	CASSRNDRATEAFF	TRBV11-2	TRBJ1-1	TRBD1
TGCGCCAGCAGCTTATCTAGCGGGAGGGCTTTTTACGAGCAGTACTTC	CASSLSSGRAFYEQYF	TRBV5-1	TRBJ2-7	TRBD2
TGTGCCAGCAGCTTGGGGACAGCTAACTATGGCTACACCTTC	CASSLGTANYGYTF	TRBV5-6	TRBJ1-2	NA
TGTGCTAGTGGTCCACCTCTCAGTGTCCATGAGCAGTTCTTC	CASGPPLSVHEQFF	TRBV12-5	TRBJ2-1	NA
TGTGCCAGCAGCTGGGCAGGGGGCGTCGAGACCCAGTACTTC	CASSWAGGVETQYF	TRBV7-2	TRBJ2-5	TRBD1
TGTGCCAGCAGCTCGACAGGGGGCTATGGCTACACCTTC	CASSSTGGYGYTF	TRBV7-8	TRBJ1-2	TRBD1
TGTGCCAGCAGCGGCGGACAGGCCCCCTACGGAAACACCATATATTTT	CASSGGQAPYGNTIYF	TRBV5-4	TRBJ1-3	TRBD1
TGCGCCAGCAGCTTGGACAGGGTCGCTGATAATGAAAAACTGTTTTTT	CASSLDRVADNEKLFF	TRBV5-1	TRBJ1-4	NA
TGTGCCAGCACCGAGGAGGGGAAAGGCACTGAAGCTTTCTTT	CASTEEGKGTEAFF	TRBV2	TRBJ1-1	NA
TGTGCCAGCAGTTACTTGGCCGCAGGAGAGCAGTACTTC	CASSYLAAGEQYF	TRBV6-5	TRBJ2-7	NA
TGCGCCAGCATAAGCGCCCCCGGGGGGAATGAGCAGTTCTTC	CASISAPGGNEQFF	TRBV5-1	TRBJ2-1	TRBD2
TGTGCCATCAGTGAGCCACTACCGGGACAGCCGAACTATGGCTACACCTTC	CAISEPLPGQPNYGYTF	TRBV10-3	TRBJ1-2	TRBD1
TGTGCCAGCAGCGTAGTAGCGGTAGACACCGGGGAGCTGTTTTTT	CASSVVAVDTGELFF	TRBV9	TRBJ2-2	NA
TGTGCCAGCTCGGGACAGGGGGTTCGAGAGCAGTTCTTC	CASSGQGVREQFF	TRBV27	TRBJ2-1	TRBD1
TGCGCCAGCAGCCCCCCGGGAAACACCATATATTTT	CASSPPGNTIYF	TRBV5-1	TRBJ1-3	NA
TGTGCCAGCACCGCCCTCCGGGACTACAACAATGAGCAGTTCTTC	CASTALRDYNNEQFF	TRBV25-1	TRBJ2-1	TRBD2
TGCGCCAGCAGTGAGGAGGGGGTGGCGGGAGGCCGGGGGTATGAGCAGTTCTTC	CASSEEGVAGGRGYEQFF	TRBV10-1	TRBJ2-1	TRBD2
TGTGCCAGCAGTCCCCTCCCGAGGAGCTCCTACGAGCAGTACTTC	CASSPLPRSSYEQYF	TRBV6-5	TRBJ2-7	NA
TGTGCCAGCAGTTACTCGAAGACAGGGGACCAAGAGACCCAGTACTTC	CASSYSKTGDQETQYF	TRBV6-7	TRBJ2-5	TRBD1
TGTGCCAGCAGCGTAGGAGGTGTCGGTGAGCAGTACTTC	CASSVGGVGEQYF	TRBV9	TRBJ2-7	NA
TGTGCCAGCAGCCACCTCGGCGGGGACAATCAGCCCCAGCATTTT	CASSHLGGDNQPQHF	TRBV6-5	TRBJ1-5	NA
TGTGCCATCAGGGGGACAGGGGGGAATGAGCAGTTCTTC	CAIRGTGGNEQFF	TRBV10-3	TRBJ2-1	TRBD1
TGTGCCAGCAGTGAAGAAACAGGGGGCACAGATACGCAGTATTTT	CASSEETGGTDTQYF	TRBV6-1	TRBJ2-3	TRBD1
TGTGCCACCAGCAGAGATCGGCGGACAGGGAGCCAAGAGACCCAGTACTTC	CATSRDRRTGSQETQYF	TRBV15	TRBJ2-5	TRBD1
TGTGCCTGGAGTTGGGGGACAGGGGGCCACGAGCAGTACTTC	CAWSWGTGGHEQYF	TRBV30	TRBJ2-7	TRBD1
TGTGCCAGCAGTTATCAAGGACAGGCGAACACCGGGGAGCTGTTTTTT	CASSYQGQANTGELFF	TRBV6-5	TRBJ2-2	TRBD1
TGTGCCAGCAGCTTAGGACAGGTGGCCTACGAGCAGTACTTC	CASSLGQVAYEQYF	TRBV6-6	TRBJ2-7	TRBD1
TGTGCCAGTAGGCCGATGCGGACGGGGAGCACTGAAGCTTTCTTT	CASRPMRTGSTEAFF	TRBV19	TRBJ1-1	NA
TGTGCCAGGCCGGGGGGACAGGGTCTTGAGGGTGGCTACACCTTC	CARPGGQGLEGGYTF	TRBV21-1	TRBJ1-2	NA
TGTGCCAGCAGCTTACAGAGCACAGATACGCAGTATTTT	CASSLQSTDTQYF	TRBV7-2	TRBJ2-3	NA
TGTGCCAGTAGTGTAGCAGGTAACTATGGCTACACCTTC	CASSVAGNYGYTF	TRBV19	TRBJ1-2	NA
TGTGCCAGCACCGAAGACAGGTCAGGGCGTCAGCCCCAGCATTTT	CASTEDRSGRQPQHF	TRBV6-5	TRBJ1-5	NA
TGTGCCAGCAGCTTTAGACAGGGTCGAAGATCCGGGGAGCTGTTTTTT	CASSFRQGRRSGELFF	TRBV7-9	TRBJ2-2	TRBD1
TGTGCCAGCAGCGTAGGGACAGGGAGCAATCAGCCCCAGCATTTT	CASSVGTGSNQPQHF	TRBV9	TRBJ1-5	TRBD1
TGTGCCAGCAGTGAAACTCAGGGATGGCGTCAGCCCCAGCATTTT	CASSETQGWRQPQHF	TRBV6-1	TRBJ1-5	NA
TGTGCCAGCTCACCACCGGCACGGAGCGAAAAACTGTTTTTT	CASSPPARSEKLFF	TRBV18	TRBJ1-4	NA
TGTGCCAGCAGCTTGGGGGGGATACACAATTCACCCCTCCACTTT	CASSLGGIHNSPLHF	TRBV7-7	TRBJ1-6	NA